The subject of this entry is one TCR beta chain. The data were taken from a study of blood T cell repertoires in COVID-19. This CDR3 contains 16 residues. The V gene end was trimmed by 4 bases and the J gene end by 2 bases; junction bases not matched to a gene: 10. Germline V CDR1 and CDR2: LGHNA, YSLEER. Some clones are missing from TCRdb's copy, which holds only in-frame ones; the method was immunoSEQ multiplex PCR. There are more than 200,000 clones in the sample; around 84% occur only once, and over 4% lies in the top ten. Seattle patients were enrolled during active infection and followed longitudinally.

The sample comprised peripheral blood. This sequence was found in a woman aged 55-70 years with COVID-19, enrolled during active disease. The chain is built from TRBV4-3 and TRBJ1-1; 7 bases are shared with TRBD1. In DNA, the CDR3 is TGCGCCAGCAGCCCCACCTCCGGGACAGCTAACACTGAAGCTTTCTTT. Translated: CASSPTSGTANTEAFF.